The rows below give T cell receptor beta chains drawn from one sample of a study of blood T cell repertoires in COVID-19. Produced via immunoSEQ multiplex PCR; TCRdb's table is partial and in-frame only. Of some 260,000 clones detected, around 90% appear once; the ten largest clones hold just under 0.8%. Material for sequencing was peripheral blood. Receptors originate from a woman in her twenties or thirties with acute or convalescent COVID-19. Both conserved end residues are part of each CDR3. Fields, in order: clone size, V gene, D gene, J gene, CDR3 DNA, CDR3 protein. D genes are given only for firm matches. Rows give clone size only sometimes, using once, few, many, or a class for an expanded clone.

>once|TRBV11-2|NA|TRBJ2-3
TGTGCCAGCAGCCAGGGGGCACTAGCGAGCACAGATACGCAGTATTTT
CASSQGALASTDTQYF
>NA|TRBV25-1|TRBD1|TRBJ1-2
TGTGCCAGCAGTGAGAGCAGGGGGCAATTAAATGGCTACACCTTC
CASSESRGQLNGYTF
>once|TRBV5-6|NA|TRBJ2-3
TGTGCCAGCAGCGAGGGGACTTCCACAGATACGCAGTATTTT
CASSEGTSTDTQYF
>NA|TRBV7-8|TRBD1|TRBJ1-4
TGTGCCAGCAGCACCAGGGACAGGAAAAATGAAAAACTGTTTTTT
CASSTRDRKNEKLFF
>NA|TRBV11-2|NA|TRBJ2-1
TGTGCCAGCAGCTCTCAGACTAGTTGGTTTAATGAGCAGTTCTTC
CASSSQTSWFNEQFF
>NA|TRBV28|NA|TRBJ2-1
TGTGCCAGCAGTTTATCCCCCCCAGACAATGAGCAGTTCTTC
CASSLSPPDNEQFF
>NA|TRBV11-2|TRBD1|TRBJ2-1
TGTGCCAGCAGCTTATCCCGGGACAGGGTAGCCTACAATGAGCAGTTCTTC
CASSLSRDRVAYNEQFF
>NA|TRBV5-6|NA|TRBJ1-6
TGTGCCAGCAGCTCCCCCGTGGGGGGAGGTAATTCACCCCTCCACTTT
CASSSPVGGGNSPLHF
>NA|TRBV7-2|NA|TRBJ1-5
TGTGCCAGCAGCTTAGGGACACAGAGCAATCAGCCCCAGCATTTT
CASSLGTQSNQPQHF
>few|TRBV27|NA|TRBJ1-6
TGTGCCAGCAGTCCGACAAAGCTGAATAATTCACCCCTCCACTTT
CASSPTKLNNSPLHF
>NA|TRBV5-4|TRBD1|TRBJ1-5
TGTGCCAGCAGCGCTGACAGGGTAAATCAGCCCCAGCATTTT
CASSADRVNQPQHF
>NA|TRBV18|NA|TRBJ1-1
TGTGCCAGCTCCCCTGGACTGCACACTGAAGCTTTCTTT
CASSPGLHTEAFF
>once|TRBV9|NA|TRBJ2-3
TGTGCCAGCAGCGTAGTGCCAGGCACAGATACGCAGTATTTT
CASSVVPGTDTQYF
>NA|TRBV7-2|NA|TRBJ2-5
TGTGCCAGCAGCTCGGTCCTCGGCCAGTACTTC
CASSSVLGQYF
>NA|TRBV7-6|TRBD1|TRBJ1-2
TGTGCCAGCAGCCCAAGACAGGGATTCGGCTACACCTTC
CASSPRQGFGYTF
>NA|TRBV29-1|NA|TRBJ1-4
TGCAGCGTTGCCCAGTCTAATGAAAAACTGTTTTTT
CSVAQSNEKLFF
>once|TRBV2|NA|TRBJ2-3
TGTGCCAGCAGCGGAGAGAAGGGAGTTACAGATACGCAGTATTTT
CASSGEKGVTDTQYF
>NA|TRBV4-2|NA|TRBJ2-4
TGTGCCAGCAGCCAAGATGGAGTGGAGCGAAACATTCAGTACTTC
CASSQDGVERNIQYF
>NA|TRBV11-3|NA|TRBJ1-2
TGTGCCAGCAGCTTAGTTAACCCTAAGCCTTCGACAGATGCTTATGGCGGCTACACCTTC
CASSLVNPKPSTDAYGGYTF
>NA|TRBV20-1|TRBD1|TRBJ1-1
TGCAGTGCTAGTAGGGACAGTCGCATGAACACTGAAGCTTTCTTT
CSASRDSRMNTEAFF
>NA|TRBV27|TRBD2|TRBJ2-7
TGTGCCAGCAGTCCCCTAAGCGGGAGGGTGCATCCCGAGCAGTACTTC
CASSPLSGRVHPEQYF
>NA|TRBV7-8|NA|TRBJ2-7
TGTGCCAGCAGCTTAGCTCACAGGACCGAAAGCCCCTACGAGCAGTACTTC
CASSLAHRTESPYEQYF
>NA|TRBV11-2|TRBD1|TRBJ1-2
TGTGCCAGCAGCTTAGTGCGGACAGGAGCTGATTATGGCTACACCTTC
CASSLVRTGADYGYTF
>NA|TRBV10-3|NA|TRBJ2-3
TGTGCCATCAGCCCCGGGACACAGCTACGAACAGATACGCAGTATTTT
CAISPGTQLRTDTQYF
>NA|TRBV6-5|TRBD2|TRBJ2-1
TGTGCCACCGGGGGGACTAGCGGGAGATTCTATGAGCAGTTCTTC
CATGGTSGRFYEQFF